Presented here are 20 T cell receptor beta chains from one specimen sequenced in a study of shared clonotypes between healthy human individuals. Data came from immunoSEQ multiplex PCR; TCRdb stores just in-frame clones and leaves some out. This sample has hundreds of thousands of clones; 80% to 95% occur once, and the top ten carry about 25%. Terminally differentiated effector memory CD45RA+ cells were excluded by CCR7 positive selection of CD45RO-negative cells. The sequenced sample was naive CD8+ T cells sorted from blood. All receptors come from a man aged 25-45 years in good health.

The chain combines TRBV27 with TRBJ2-7, with D maybe TRBD1 (6 bases). CDR3 length: 13 residues. The germline V gene encodes CDR1 MNHEY and CDR2 SMNVEV (reference sequence). Trimming shortened V by 6 bases and J by 5 bases, and 14 bases separated the two germline ends. The CDR3 DNA reads TGTGCCAGCAGCCTGACAGGTGCTCACGAGCAGTACTTC. This codes for CASSLTGAHEQYF.

CDR3 amino acids: CASSQDGGRGQPQHF. DNA of the CDR3: TGCGCCAGCAGCCAAGATGGGGGCCGGGGTCAGCCCCAGCATTTT. This chain joins TRBV4-3 and TRBJ1-5, with D perhaps TRBD1 (6 bases). The CDR3 spans 15 residues. V was shortened by 0 bases and J by 6 bases, with 12 bases between the two germline ends. The germline V gene encodes CDR1 LGHNA and CDR2 YSLEER.

This chain links TRBV29-1 with TRBJ1-2; 8 bases line up with TRBD1. Per germline, CDR1 SQVTM and CDR2 ANQGSEA. The CDR3 is 17 residues long. Germline trimming cut 3 bases from V and 1 base from J; bases unmatched to any gene: 13. Written as DNA, the CDR3 is TGCAGCGTTGAGGGGCGAATCGGACAGGGAGGTAACTATGGCTACACCTTC. Translating it yields CSVEGRIGQGGNYGYTF.

The chain links TRBV28 to TRBJ2-2; 10 nucleotides match TRBD1. The CDR3 extends over 15 amino acids. Germline V gene sequence: CDR1 MDHEN, CDR2 SYDVKM. J gave up 3 bases and V 5 bases, and 3 bases lay outside the gene matches. CDR3 bases: TGTGCCAGCAGTGGGACAGGGGAGGACACCGGGGAGCTGTTTTTT. Its protein is CASSGTGEDTGELFF. Together with reference TRBV28 and TRBJ2-2, the CDR3 gives the full variable domain: DVKVTQSSRYLVKRTGEKVFLECVQDMDHENMFWYRQDPGLGLRLIYFSYDVKMKEKGDIPEGYSVSREKKERFSLILESASTNQTSMYLCASSGTGEDTGELFFGEGSRLTVL.

V gene TRBV21-1 combines with J gene TRBJ1-2. TRBV21-1 represents a pseudogene. CDR3 length: 21 residues. The CDR3 DNA reads as TGTGCCAGCAGCAAACCCCACCGGTGGGCCACCCTTGACTATTTCGGCTATGGCTACACCTTC. It codes for CASSKPHRWATLDYFGYGYTF.

This sequence joins TRBV14 and TRBJ1-1, with 12 positions matching TRBD1. V lost 4 bases and J lost 4; bases outside the gene matches: 7. CDR1 is SGHDN and CDR2 is FVKESK in the germline V gene. The CDR3 has 16 residues. The CDR3: CASSRDRGREGTEAFF. The CDR3 DNA sequence: TGTGCCAGCAGCCGGGACAGGGGGCGCGAAGGCACTGAAGCTTTCTTT. The full variable domain, its missing parts supplied by reference TRBV14 and TRBJ1-1, is EAGVTQFPSHSVIEKGQTVTLRCDPISGHDNLYWYRRVMGKEIKFLLHFVKESKQDESGMPNNRFLAERTGGTYSTLKVQPAELEDSGVYFCASSRDRGREGTEAFFGQGTRLTVV.

The J gene is TRBJ2-1, the V gene TRBV7-3; 7 bases map to TRBD1. The junction had 2 bases not matched to a gene; V was cut back by 3 bases and J by 6 bases. This CDR3 is 13 amino acids long. Germline CDR1 SGHTA, CDR2 FQGTGA. CDR3 coding DNA: TGTGCCAGCAGCTTCCAGGGGGTCAATGAGCAGTTCTTC. Translating gives CASSFQGVNEQFF.

The chain recombines TRBV2 with TRBJ2-3, with unresolved D. CDR3 size: 15 residues. Trimming shortened V by 6 bases and J by 2 bases, and 15 bases separated the two germline ends. Germline V CDR1 and CDR2: SNHLY, FYNNEI. CDR3 residues: CASSSPESHTDTQYF. The CDR3 bases are TGTGCCAGCAGCAGCCCAGAAAGTCACACAGATACGCAGTATTTT.

The chain couples TRBV6-4 to TRBJ2-7; a weak D match, TRBD2 (6 bases). CDR1 and CDR2 (germline): MRHNA, SNTAGT. The CDR3 is 16 amino acids. The V gene lost 0 bases and the J gene lost 6 bases, with 18 bases spanning the gap. The CDR3 here is CASSDSEGYEHREQYF. The CDR3 bases are TGTGCCAGCAGTGACTCGGAGGGATACGAGCACCGCGAGCAGTACTTC.

This chain connects TRBV5-5 to TRBJ2-7, with D possibly TRBD1 on 6 matching bases. The CDR3 runs 14 residues. The germline V and J ends were trimmed by 4 bases and 4 bases, with 15 bases remaining between them. CDR1 is SGHKS and CDR2 is YYEKEE in the germline V gene (reference sequence). The CDR3 loop reads CASSPHLGGYEQYF. The CDR3 region has the DNA TGTGCCAGCAGCCCGCATTTAGGGGGATACGAGCAGTACTTC.

The chain carries TRBV2 and TRBJ2-1, with 7 bases aligning to TRBD2. This CDR3 is 17 amino acids long. The junction had 13 bases not matched to a gene; V was cut back by 0 bases and J by 8 bases. Germline-derived CDR1 and CDR2 are SNHLY and FYNNEI. The chain's CDR3 is CASSEALLAGANDEQFF. The CDR3 DNA is TGTGCCAGCAGTGAAGCGCTTCTTGCGGGAGCGAACGATGAGCAGTTCTTC.

The sample holds one count of this clone. The V gene is TRBV2, the J gene TRBJ2-1; D is perhaps TRBD2 (5 bases). V was clipped by 7 bases and J by 9 bases, with 16 bases between them. The CDR3 has 13 residues. Germline V CDR1 and CDR2: SNHLY, FYNNEI. CDR3 loop: CASTALLGVEQFF. CDR3 DNA sequence: TGTGCCAGCACCGCTCTATTGGGAGTTGAGCAGTTCTTC.

The rearrangement links TRBV30 to TRBJ2-3; D not certain. Per germline, CDR1 GTSNPN and CDR2 SVGIG (reference sequence). Trimming took off 2 bases at V and 0 bases at J, with 6 bases between the two ends. The CDR3 spans 13 residues. The CDR3: CAWSSGSTDTQYF. In DNA, the CDR3 is TGTGCCTGGAGTTCTGGAAGCACAGATACGCAGTATTTT.

The gene calls are TRBV4-3 and TRBJ2-1; the D gene is possibly TRBD1 (6 bases). The V gene lost 5 bases and the J gene lost 0 bases, with 11 bases spanning the gap. The germline V gene encodes CDR1 LGHNA and CDR2 YSLEER. The length of the CDR3 is 15 residues. CDR3: CASSGQWGSYNEQFF. In nucleotides, the CDR3 is TGCGCCAGCAGCGGACAGTGGGGCTCCTACAATGAGCAGTTCTTC.

This chain connects TRBV28 to TRBJ2-7; TRBD2 might be the D (6 bases). V was clipped by 3 bases and J by 4 bases, with 19 bases between them. Germline V gives CDR1 MDHEN, CDR2 SYDVKM. The CDR3 is 16 amino acids. The CDR3 here is CASSFFSGGKNYEQYF. Here the CDR3 DNA reads TGTGCCAGCAGTTTCTTTTCCGGGGGAAAAAATTACGAGCAGTACTTC.

The V gene is TRBV10-2, the J gene TRBJ2-5, with D tentatively TRBD1 (5 bases). Germline V gene data show CDR1 as WSHSY and CDR2 as SAAADI. V was pared by 7 bases and J by 6 bases, with 12 bases between. The CDR3 runs 12 residues. The CDR3 DNA is TGCGCCAGCATTTCTGACAGTAAGACCCAGTACTTC. Encoded protein: CASISDSKTQYF.

The chain has TRBV4-3 and TRBJ2-7; D may match TRBD1 or TRBD2 (6 bases each). The germline gives CDR1 LGHNA, CDR2 YSLEER. This CDR3 is 17 amino acids long. V lost 0 bases, J lost 3 bases, and 18 bases lay in between. The CDR3 nucleotides are TGCGCCAGCAGCCAAGATCGACGGGGGCGCGGGCTCTACGAGCAGTACTTC. This encodes CASSQDRRGRGLYEQYF.

The genes are TRBV6-5 and TRBJ2-7, with 7 bases that match TRBD1. CDR3 length: 15 residues. The junction had 9 bases not matched to a gene; V was cut back by 6 bases and J by 1 base. CDR1 and CDR2 (germline): MNHEY, SVGAGI. The CDR3: CASRPRDSPSYEQYF. The CDR3, as DNA: TGTGCCAGCAGACCCCGGGACAGTCCTTCCTACGAGCAGTACTTC.

The CDR3 bases are TGCGCCAGCAGCCAAGATGTTGCAGGGAGGTACAATGAGCAGTTCTTC. Translation gives CASSQDVAGRYNEQFF. The chain combines TRBV4-3 with TRBJ2-1; weak D call: TRBD2 (6 bases). Germline V CDR1 and CDR2: LGHNA, YSLEER. This CDR3 has 16 residues. The germline V and J ends were trimmed by 0 bases and 4 bases, with 13 bases remaining between them.

The chain employs TRBV15 and TRBJ2-1; 8 bases line up with TRBD2. Trimming removed 5 bases from V and 2 bases from J; junction bases left unmatched: 5. This CDR3 has 15 amino acids. CDR1 and CDR2 (germline): LNHNV, YYDKDF (reference sequence). CDR3 sequence (DNA): TGTGCCACCAGCGTCACTAGCGGAGCCTACAATGAGCAGTTCTTC. Amino acids: CATSVTSGAYNEQFF.